This TCR beta chain was sequenced for a study of blood T cell repertoires in COVID-19. Study at large: From the United States, Italy and Spain came samples of acute and convalescent COVID-19. PBMCs, B-cell-depleted T cells, or T cells provided the cDNA or gDNA that made up the material.

As processed by the authors: Researchers report that nucleated cell counts were estimated from reference gene primer amplification. Only in-frame clones appear in the TCRdb table, and some are missing; sequencing was by immunoSEQ multiplex PCR. D and trimming were read from the DNA, whereas the V and J calls and clone size are those reported in that table. The sample has over 120,000 clones, around 80% seen once. V was pared by 5 bases and J by 4 bases, with 9 bases between. Germline V gene sequence: CDR1 KGHDR, CDR2 SFDVKD. This CDR3 comprises 13 residues. The chain links TRBV24-1 to TRBJ2-3; no clear D. The sequence was collected from a man aged 65 to 79 who had recovered from COVID-19. The sample comprised peripheral blood. The CDR3 loop is CATSAVSPDTQYF. DNA for the CDR3: TGTGCCACCAGTGCGGTTTCCCCAGATACGCAGTATTTT.